The rows below give T cell receptor beta chains drawn from one sample of a study of blood T cell repertoires in COVID-19. The table came from immunoSEQ multiplex PCR; TCRdb's copy has only in-frame clones and leaves some out. This table has 150,000 or so clones, roughly 90% appearing once. The material sequenced was peripheral blood. The receptors here all came from a man aged 55 to 69 with active or convalescent COVID-19. Each CDR3 is given with its conserved first and last residue. Fields, in order: V gene, D gene, J gene, clone size, CDR3 protein, CDR3 DNA. A D gene is named only where the DNA matches it firmly. Only part of the rows carry a size: once, few, many, or a class if the clone is expanded.

v_gene: TRBV28
d_gene: TRBD1
j_gene: TRBJ1-1
abundance: -
CDR3aa: CASRRTGTGGTEAFF
CDR3nt: TGTGCCAGCAGACGTACCGGGACAGGAGGAACTGAAGCTTTCTTT

v_gene: TRBV7-8
d_gene: TRBD2
j_gene: TRBJ2-7
abundance: -
CDR3aa: CASTWTSSVSYEQYF
CDR3nt: TGTGCCAGCACCTGGACTAGCTCTGTCTCCTACGAGCAGTACTTC

v_gene: TRBV5-1
d_gene: TRBD1
j_gene: TRBJ2-3
abundance: once
CDR3aa: CASITPGQGKTDTQYF
CDR3nt: TGCGCCAGCATCACCCCGGGACAGGGTAAGACAGATACGCAGTATTTT

v_gene: TRBV5-6
d_gene: -
j_gene: TRBJ2-7
abundance: few
CDR3aa: CASSRFPGTQSSYEQYF
CDR3nt: TGTGCCAGCAGCCGCTTTCCCGGGACTCAGAGCTCCTACGAGCAGTACTTC

v_gene: TRBV27
d_gene: TRBD2
j_gene: TRBJ2-7
abundance: -
CDR3aa: CASIRAGGPTYEQYF
CDR3nt: TGTGCCAGCATCCGAGCGGGAGGCCCCACCTACGAGCAGTACTTC

v_gene: TRBV7-9
d_gene: TRBD2
j_gene: TRBJ2-1
abundance: -
CDR3aa: CASSRVGGRDSYNEQFF
CDR3nt: TGTGCCAGCAGCAGAGTAGGCGGGAGAGACTCCTACAATGAGCAGTTCTTC

v_gene: TRBV6-5
d_gene: -
j_gene: TRBJ1-1
abundance: -
CDR3aa: CASSSTADTEAFF
CDR3nt: TGTGCCAGCAGTTCGACAGCTGACACTGAAGCTTTCTTT

v_gene: TRBV3-1/TRBV3-2
d_gene: -
j_gene: TRBJ1-6
abundance: -
CDR3aa: CASSQESGGYSPLHF
CDR3nt: TGTGCCAGCAGCCAAGAGTCGGGGGGTTACTCACCCCTCCACTTT

v_gene: TRBV30
d_gene: -
j_gene: TRBJ1-4
abundance: -
CDR3aa: CAWGVQGGEKLFF
CDR3nt: TGTGCCTGGGGGGTACAGGGCGGTGAAAAACTGTTTTTT

v_gene: TRBV10-1
d_gene: TRBD1
j_gene: TRBJ2-3
abundance: -
CDR3aa: CASSEFVDRVGNTQYF
CDR3nt: TGCGCCAGCAGTGAGTTCGTGGACAGGGTGGGAAATACGCAGTATTTT

v_gene: TRBV19
d_gene: -
j_gene: TRBJ1-6
abundance: -
CDR3aa: CASSQGGSPLHF
CDR3nt: TGTGCCAGTAGCCAAGGGGGTTCACCCCTCCACTTT

v_gene: TRBV6-1
d_gene: -
j_gene: TRBJ1-2
abundance: -
CDR3aa: CASSEGTAIYGYTF
CDR3nt: TGTGCCAGCAGTGAAGGGACAGCCATCTATGGCTACACCTTC

v_gene: TRBV6-5
d_gene: -
j_gene: TRBJ1-2
abundance: -
CDR3aa: CASSPGQYGYTF
CDR3nt: TGTGCCAGCAGTCCCGGACAGTATGGCTACACCTTC

v_gene: TRBV7-8
d_gene: -
j_gene: TRBJ1-1
abundance: once
CDR3aa: CASSLDRGGTEAFF
CDR3nt: TGTGCCAGCAGCTTAGATAGGGGAGGCACTGAAGCTTTCTTT

v_gene: TRBV14
d_gene: TRBD2
j_gene: TRBJ2-1
abundance: -
CDR3aa: CASSQVVGGGEQFF
CDR3nt: TGTGCCAGCAGCCAAGTCGTCGGGGGGGGTGAGCAGTTCTTC

v_gene: TRBV5-1
d_gene: -
j_gene: TRBJ2-2
abundance: -
CDR3aa: CASFSAGNTGELFF
CDR3nt: TGCGCCAGCTTCTCGGCAGGGAACACCGGGGAGCTGTTTTTT

v_gene: TRBV19
d_gene: -
j_gene: TRBJ2-1
abundance: -
CDR3aa: CASSISGEQFF
CDR3nt: TGTGCCAGTAGTATTTCGGGTGAGCAGTTCTTC